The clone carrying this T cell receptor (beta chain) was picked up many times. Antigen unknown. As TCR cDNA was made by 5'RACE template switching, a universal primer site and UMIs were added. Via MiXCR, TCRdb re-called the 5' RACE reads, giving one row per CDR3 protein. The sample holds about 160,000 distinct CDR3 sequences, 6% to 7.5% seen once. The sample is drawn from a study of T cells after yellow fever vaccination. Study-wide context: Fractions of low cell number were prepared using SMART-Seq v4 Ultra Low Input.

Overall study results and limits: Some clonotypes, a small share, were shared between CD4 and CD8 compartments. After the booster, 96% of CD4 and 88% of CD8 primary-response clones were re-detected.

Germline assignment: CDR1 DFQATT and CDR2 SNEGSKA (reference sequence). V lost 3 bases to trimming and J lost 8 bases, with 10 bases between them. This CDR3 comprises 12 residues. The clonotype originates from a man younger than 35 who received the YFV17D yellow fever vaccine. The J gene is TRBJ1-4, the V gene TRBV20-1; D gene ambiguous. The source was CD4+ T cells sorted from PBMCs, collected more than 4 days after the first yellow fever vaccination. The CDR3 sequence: CSASPVGEKLFF. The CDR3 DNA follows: TGCAGTGCTAGTCCGGTGGGAGAAAAACTGTTTTTT.